This TCR beta chain appears in the sequencing data of a study of OX40 agonist ivuxolimab in advanced cancers. About the research overall: Aged 23 to 79 with a mean of approximately 60 years, they were almost 85% male. Partial responses were recorded for three patients, including one with hepatocellular carcinoma and two with cutaneous melanoma.

Turning to this clone: Its cognate antigen is unknown.

The germline V gene encodes CDR1 MNHEY and CDR2 SVGAGI. The CDR3 contains 15 residues. The V and J ends lost 6 bases and 3 bases, in that order; junction bases with no gene match: 10. Study observations and caveats: Antigen targets of the expanded peripheral T cells went undetermined.

The method was immunoSEQ multiplex PCR; TCRdb's version includes in-frame clones alone and lacks a portion of them. The data contain roughly 18,000 clones, more than 75% of them singletons. The specimen was CD4+ or CD8+ T cells sorted from blood, collected in a trial of the OX40 agonist ivuxolimab. The receptor was isolated from an adult with an advanced solid tumor such as melanoma, head and neck, liver or kidney cancer. The chain recombines TRBV6-5 with TRBJ2-5; 7 positions match TRBD1. CDR3 region: CASSGTGVPKETQYF. The CDR3, as DNA: TGTGCCAGCAGCGGTACAGGGGTCCCGAAAGAGACCCAGTACTTC.